These 24 T cell receptor beta chains originate from one sample sequenced in a study of cytotoxic CD8 clonotypes in ibrutinib-treated CLL. TCRdb's table, derived via immunoSEQ multiplex PCR, lists solely in-frame clones and lacks some. Counted here are approximately 340,000 clones, approximately 67% occurring once; the ten biggest clones make up around 6.5%. The source material was PBMCs, sampled after 36 months of ibrutinib treatment. Receptors originate from a human donor with chronic lymphocytic leukemia.

This clone has just one count. The chain uses TRBV18 and TRBJ2-5; TRBD1 aligns across 11 bases. Germline V CDR1 and CDR2: KGHSH, LQKENI. CDR3 length: 15 residues. J was trimmed by 6 bases and V by 5 bases; bases with no gene match: 8. CDR3 nucleotide sequence: TGTGCCAGCTCAGCCCGGGACAGGGGGTTTCAGACCCAGTACTTC. Amino acid sequence: CASSARDRGFQTQYF.

Judged by abundance, this clone is medium-sized (0.01 to 0.1%). The rearrangement uses TRBV7-7 and TRBJ2-3; tentatively, D is TRBD1 or TRBD2 (7 bases each). V lost 2 bases, J lost 3 bases, and 9 bases lay in between. CDR1 and CDR2 from the germline V gene are SSHAT and FNYEAQ (reference sequence). The CDR3 is 14 amino acids. Here the CDR3 reads CASSLQGGTDTQYF. CDR3 bases: TGTGCCAGCAGCTTACAGGGGGGGACAGATACGCAGTATTTT.

CDR3 residues: CASSLTPAGANYGYTF. CDR3 DNA sequence: TGTGCCAGCAGCTTAACCCCCGCGGGGGCTAACTATGGCTACACCTTC. The V gene is TRBV7-9, the J gene TRBJ1-2; D perhaps matches TRBD1 (5 bases). Germline V gene sequence: CDR1 SEHNR, CDR2 FQNEAQ (reference sequence). The CDR3 is 16 amino acids. The V and J ends lost 2 bases and 0 bases respectively, with 13 bases between them.

The chain links TRBV5-1 to TRBJ2-7; D gene ambiguous. V dropped 0 bases and J dropped 2 bases, with 9 bases sitting between them. Germline loops: CDR1 SGHRS, CDR2 YFSETQ. CDR3 length: 14 residues. CDR3 in DNA: TGCGCCAGCAGCTTGGCTCCGGGCACCTACGAGCAGTACTTC. Protein product: CASSLAPGTYEQYF.

The chain recombines TRBV7-6 with TRBJ1-1, with no clear D. The V end lost 2 bases, the J end lost 0 bases, and 13 bases lay between the germline ends. Germline V lookup: CDR1 SGHVS, CDR2 FNYEAQ. This CDR3 comprises 16 residues. CDR3 bases: TGTGCCAGCAGCTTATTGGTCCCAGACCTGAACACTGAAGCTTTCTTT. This sequence encodes CASSLLVPDLNTEAFF. The full variable domain, completed using reference TRBV7-6 and TRBJ1-1, is GAGVSQSPRYKVTKRGQDVALRCDPISGHVSLYWYRQALGQGPEFLTYFNYEAQQDKSGLPNDRFSAERPEGSISTLTIQRTEQRDSAMYRCASSLLVPDLNTEAFFGQGTRLTVV.

The rearrangement joins TRBV4-1 to TRBJ2-7; D possibly corresponds to TRBD1 (5 bases). Trimming took off 2 bases at V and 3 bases at J, with 11 bases between the two ends. The germline CDR1 and CDR2 sequences are MGHRA and YSYEKL. The CDR3 covers 14 residues. CDR3 sequence reads: CASSQSPGHYEQYF. The CDR3 DNA reads as TGCGCCAGCAGCCAAAGTCCCGGACACTACGAGCAGTACTTC.

In this sample, this clone turned up a few times. The gene calls are TRBV9 and TRBJ2-3, with 8 nucleotides matching TRBD2. The CDR3 contains 16 residues. The germline gives CDR1 SGDLS, CDR2 YYNGEE. With V trimmed by 4 bases and J by 3 bases, 10 bases remained unmatched. For the CDR3, the DNA is TGTGCCAGCAGCCAAGGGGCTAGCGGGTTGACAGATACGCAGTATTTT. As protein: CASSQGASGLTDTQYF.

This clone was counted between two and nine times. V is TRBV7-8 and J is TRBJ2-4; D possibly corresponds to TRBD1 (5 bases). The CDR3 has 16 residues. Germline lookup yields CDR1 SGHVS and CDR2 FQNEAQ. The V and J ends lost 5 bases and 4 bases respectively, with 18 bases between them. CDR3 sequence reads: CASSPWVSGAKNIQYF. In nucleotides, the CDR3 is TGTGCCAGCAGCCCGTGGGTCAGTGGGGCAAAAAACATTCAGTACTTC.

V and J are TRBV6-5 and TRBJ2-1, with D unresolved. Germline values: CDR1 MNHEY, CDR2 SVGAGI. V was clipped by 3 bases and J by 5 bases, with 8 bases between them. This CDR3 contains 13 residues. CDR3 in DNA: TGTGCCAGCAGTTATATAAGTAACAATGAGCAGTTCTTC. It yields the protein CASSYISNNEQFF.

The rearrangement uses TRBV30 and TRBJ1-6, with D possibly TRBD1 on 5 matching bases. Germline V gene lookup returns CDR1 GTSNPN and CDR2 SVGIG (reference sequence). The CDR3 contains 17 residues. Trimming pared 6 bases from V and 7 bases from J, leaving 25 bases between. This CDR3 reads CACHWGVGKLWNSPLHF. CDR3 nucleotide sequence: TGTGCCTGCCATTGGGGGGTGGGGAAATTATGGAATTCACCCCTCCACTTT.

The chain combines TRBV5-4 with TRBJ2-7, with TRBD1 identical over 9 bases. This CDR3 is 16 amino acids long. V was pared by 5 bases and J by 0 bases, with 9 bases of the junction left unmatched. Germline V gives CDR1 SGHNT, CDR2 YYREEE (reference sequence). The CDR3 here is CASSFQQGASSYEQYF. Written as DNA, the CDR3 is TGTGCCAGCAGTTTCCAACAGGGGGCTAGCTCCTACGAGCAGTACTTC.

V usage is TRBV25-1 and J usage is TRBJ2-5, with TRBD1 matching over 9 bases. The CDR3 has 17 amino acids. Germline V lookup: CDR1 MGHDK, CDR2 SYGVNS. J gave up 5 bases and V 1 base, and 11 bases lay outside the gene matches. Here the CDR3 reads CASSEWTLGQGRETQYF. The CDR3 nucleotides read TGTGCCAGCAGTGAATGGACCTTGGGACAGGGCAGGGAGACCCAGTACTTC.

The rearrangement uses TRBV29-1 and TRBJ2-7; 10 bases map to TRBD2. Per the germline V gene, CDR1 is SQVTM and CDR2 is ANQGSEA. V dropped 6 bases and J dropped 7; count of bases not matched to a gene: 6. CDR3 length: 12 residues. CDR3 DNA sequence: TGCAGCGTAGCGGGGGGGGGTCCAGAGCAGTACTTC. Residues: CSVAGGGPEQYF.

J is TRBJ2-6 and V is TRBV27, with TRBD2 identical over 8 bases. V dropped 2 bases and J dropped 3; count of bases not matched to a gene: 3. This CDR3 region has 16 residues. In germline, CDR1 is MNHEY, CDR2 SMNVEV (reference sequence). The DNA of the CDR3 is TGTGCCAGCAGTTTAGAACGGGGGGGTGGGGCCAACGTCCTGACTTTC. As protein: CASSLERGGGANVLTF.

The sample holds a few counts of this clone. This chain uses TRBV4-1 with TRBJ1-6; the match to TRBD1 covers 7 bases. V shed 2 bases and J 6 bases; nucleotides not matched to a gene: 4. Looked up from germline, CDR1 is MGHRA and CDR2 is YSYEKL. CDR3 length: 15 amino acids. CDR3 residues: CASSQTQGFNSPLHF. CDR3 bases: TGCGCCAGCAGCCAAACACAGGGGTTTAATTCACCCCTCCACTTT.

In its sample, this clone was seen once. The CDR3 sequence: CASSYGSTVTGELFF. As DNA, the CDR3 is TGTGCCAGCAGTTACGGCAGCACTGTAACCGGGGAGCTGTTTTTT. The chain employs TRBV6-5 and TRBJ2-2; unclear D gene. Germline-derived CDR1 and CDR2 are MNHEY and SVGAGI. This CDR3 has 15 residues. Trimming shortened V by 2 bases and J by 5 bases, and 12 bases separated the two germline ends.

The chain employs TRBV25-1 and TRBJ1-1; 9 bases align to TRBD1. The CDR3 contains 14 residues. J gave up 6 bases and V 4 bases, and 6 bases lay outside the gene matches. Germline V lookup: CDR1 MGHDK, CDR2 SYGVNS. Here the CDR3 DNA reads TGTGCCAGCAGTGGGGGACAGGGTGCCGCTGAAGCTTTCTTT. Translation gives CASSGGQGAAEAFF.

The V gene is TRBV5-4, the J gene TRBJ2-2; 10 positions agree with TRBD2. The trim removed 5 bases at V and 7 bases at J, leaving 11 bases unmatched. From germline, CDR1 is SGHNT and CDR2 YYREEE (reference sequence). The CDR3 is 16 amino acids. The CDR3 is CASSGLADPANGELFF. As DNA, the CDR3 is TGTGCCAGCAGTGGACTAGCGGACCCCGCGAACGGGGAGCTGTTTTTT.

The chain employs TRBV29-1 and TRBJ1-3; D unclear. This CDR3 region has 11 residues. Trimming removed 3 bases at V and 0 bases at J, with 0 bases between. Germline V gene sequence: CDR1 SQVTM, CDR2 ANQGSEA. The CDR3 protein is CSVDSGNTIYF. Written as DNA, the CDR3 is TGCAGCGTTGACTCTGGAAACACCATATATTTT.

V is TRBV10-3 and J is TRBJ2-3; the match to TRBD1 covers 8 bases. The CDR3 spans 14 residues. V shed 7 bases and J 2 bases; nucleotides not matched to a gene: 5. Germline V gene lookup returns CDR1 ENHRY and CDR2 SYGVKD. The CDR3 nucleotides are TGTGCCATCACCCCGGGACAGGACACAGATACGCAGTATTTT. Translated, it gives CAITPGQDTDTQYF.

This clone was observed a handful of times. This chain uses TRBV29-1 with TRBJ1-1; D not resolved. The CDR3 sequence is 14 residues long. V was trimmed by 1 base and J by 4 bases, leaving 13 bases between them. The germline gives CDR1 SQVTM, CDR2 ANQGSEA. CDR3 in amino acids: CSVEVPGFSTEAFF. The CDR3 region has the DNA TGCAGCGTTGAAGTGCCGGGATTCTCCACTGAAGCTTTCTTT.

The chain employs TRBV5-1 and TRBJ2-7; the D is unclear. V was clipped by 0 bases and J by 7 bases, with 11 bases between them. The CDR3 has 13 amino acids. CDR1 and CDR2 from the germline V gene are SGHRS and YFSETQ. CDR3 sequence (DNA): TGCGCCAGCAGCTTGGCCGATTTCCAAGAGCAGTACTTC. As protein: CASSLADFQEQYF.

The chain links TRBV4-2 to TRBJ1-3; 10 positions match TRBD1. This CDR3 comprises 16 residues. The J segment lost 4 bases and the V segment lost 4 bases, leaving 7 bases of the junction unmatched. Germline loops: CDR1 LGHNA, CDR2 YNFKEQ. For the CDR3, the DNA is TGTGCCAGCAGCCCGGTCAGGACAGGGGGAGGAAACACCATATATTTT. Translated: CASSPVRTGGGNTIYF.

Written as DNA, the CDR3 is TGCGCCAGCAGTCCCCTGGGCAGGGGTACAGATACGCAGTATTTT. Residues: CASSPLGRGTDTQYF. This sequence joins TRBV4-1 and TRBJ2-3; the D gene is possibly TRBD1 (6 bases). Per germline, CDR1 MGHRA and CDR2 YSYEKL. This CDR3 comprises 15 residues. V lost 6 bases and J lost 3, with 16 bases in between.